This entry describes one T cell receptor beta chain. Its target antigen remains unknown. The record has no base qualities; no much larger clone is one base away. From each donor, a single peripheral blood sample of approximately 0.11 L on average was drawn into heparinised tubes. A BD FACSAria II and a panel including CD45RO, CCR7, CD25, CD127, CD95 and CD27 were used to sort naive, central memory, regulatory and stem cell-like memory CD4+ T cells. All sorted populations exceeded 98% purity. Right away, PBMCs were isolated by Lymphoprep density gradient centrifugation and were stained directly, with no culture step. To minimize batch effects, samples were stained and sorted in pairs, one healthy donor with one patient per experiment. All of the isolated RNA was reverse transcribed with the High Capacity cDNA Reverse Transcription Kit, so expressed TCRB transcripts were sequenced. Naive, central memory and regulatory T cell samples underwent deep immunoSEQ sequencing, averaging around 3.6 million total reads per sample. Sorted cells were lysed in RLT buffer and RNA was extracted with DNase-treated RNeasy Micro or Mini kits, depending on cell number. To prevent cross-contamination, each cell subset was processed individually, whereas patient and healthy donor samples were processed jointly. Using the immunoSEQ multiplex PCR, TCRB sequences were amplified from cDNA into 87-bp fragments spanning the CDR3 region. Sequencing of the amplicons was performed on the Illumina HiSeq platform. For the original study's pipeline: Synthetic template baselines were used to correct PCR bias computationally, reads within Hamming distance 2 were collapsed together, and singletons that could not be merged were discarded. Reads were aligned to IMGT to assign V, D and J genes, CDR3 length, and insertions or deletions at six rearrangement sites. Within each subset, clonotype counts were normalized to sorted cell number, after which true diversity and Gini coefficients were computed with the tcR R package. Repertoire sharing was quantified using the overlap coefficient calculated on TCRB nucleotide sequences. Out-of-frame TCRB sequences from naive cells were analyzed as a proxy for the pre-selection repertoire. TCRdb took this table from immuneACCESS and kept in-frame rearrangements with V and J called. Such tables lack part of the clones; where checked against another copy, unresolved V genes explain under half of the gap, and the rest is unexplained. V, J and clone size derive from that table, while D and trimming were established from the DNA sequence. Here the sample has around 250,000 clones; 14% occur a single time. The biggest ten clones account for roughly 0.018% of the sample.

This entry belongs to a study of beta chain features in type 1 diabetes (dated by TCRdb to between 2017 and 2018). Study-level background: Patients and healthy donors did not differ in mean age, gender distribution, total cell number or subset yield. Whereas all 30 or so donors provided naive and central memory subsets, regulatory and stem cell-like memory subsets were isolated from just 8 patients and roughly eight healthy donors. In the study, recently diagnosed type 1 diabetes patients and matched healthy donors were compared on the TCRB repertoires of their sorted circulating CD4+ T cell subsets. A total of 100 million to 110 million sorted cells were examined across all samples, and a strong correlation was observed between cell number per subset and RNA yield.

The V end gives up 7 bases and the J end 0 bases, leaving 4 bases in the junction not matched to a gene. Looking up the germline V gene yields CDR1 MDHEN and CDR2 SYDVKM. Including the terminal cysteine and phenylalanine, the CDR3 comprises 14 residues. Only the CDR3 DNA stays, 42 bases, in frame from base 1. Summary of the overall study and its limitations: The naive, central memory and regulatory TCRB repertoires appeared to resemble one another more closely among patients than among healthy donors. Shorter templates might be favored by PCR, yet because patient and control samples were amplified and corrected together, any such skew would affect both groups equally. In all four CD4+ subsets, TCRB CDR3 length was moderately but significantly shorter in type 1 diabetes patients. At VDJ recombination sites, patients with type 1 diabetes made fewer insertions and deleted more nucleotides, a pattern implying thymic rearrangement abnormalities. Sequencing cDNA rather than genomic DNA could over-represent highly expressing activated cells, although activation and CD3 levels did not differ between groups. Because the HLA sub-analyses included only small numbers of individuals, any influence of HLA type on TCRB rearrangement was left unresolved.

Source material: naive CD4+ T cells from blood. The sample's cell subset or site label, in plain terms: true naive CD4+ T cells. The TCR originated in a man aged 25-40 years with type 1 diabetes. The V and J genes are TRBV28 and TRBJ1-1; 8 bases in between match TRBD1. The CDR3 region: CASKRGQVNTEAFF. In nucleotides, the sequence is TGTGCCAGCAAGAGGGGACAGGTGAACACTGAAGCTTTCTTT.